This paragraph covers one TCR beta chain sequence. One end of the junction varies from germline; a read error may be responsible. Clinical symptoms, serum thyroxine, TRAb, thyroid ultrasound and orbital computed tomography established diagnosis. PBMCs came from 10 ml fresh peripheral blood. Amplified TCR beta CDR3 regions came from RNA transcripts. The HTBI primer set was used in a first-round RT-PCR of the TCR CDR3. TCRdb reprocessed the multiplex PCR reads via MiXCR and lists one record per CDR3 protein. The data contain roughly 400,000 distinct CDR3 sequences, approximately 25% of them seen just once; the ten biggest clones take up roughly 80%. This CDR3 contains 13 residues. From germline, CDR1 is SQVTM and CDR2 ANQGSEA. The data derive from a study of T cells in Graves' hyperthyroidism and ophthalmopathy.

This sequence originates from a man aged 50 to 59 with Graves' hyperthyroidism. The sequenced sample was blood. This sequence joins TRBV29-1 and TRBJ2-7, with TRBD2 identical over 8 bases. CDR3 loop: CSVGPSSGYVQYF. Here the CDR3 DNA reads TGCAGCGTGGGCCCGTCTAGCGGGTACGTGCAGTACTTC.